This TCR beta chain was captured by sequencing in a study of shared clonotypes between healthy human individuals. Turning to the study itself: Three plates each covered CD4 naive and memory; CD8 naive two, CD8 memory one.

With V trimmed by 3 bases and J by 9 bases, 14 bases remained unmatched. This CDR3 has 15 amino acids. Germline CDR1 reads GTSNPN; CDR2 reads SVGIG (reference sequence). In this sample, this clone turned up once. Its specificity is not known. Study-level results: Relative to clonotypes present in all four donors, those not shared had lower generation probabilities.

The table came from immunoSEQ multiplex PCR; TCRdb's copy has only in-frame clones and leaves some out. The table lists under 2,500,000 clones, about 94% of them singletons. The receptor was isolated from a man between 18 and 29 years old in good health. This rearrangement joins TRBV30 to TRBJ2-1; 7 positions match TRBD1. Sequenced sample: naive CD4+ T cells sorted from blood. The subset here: CD45RA+ positively selected. The CDR3: CAWRPYTGVGAEQFF. In DNA form, the CDR3 reads TGTGCCTGGAGACCTTATACAGGGGTGGGCGCTGAGCAGTTCTTC. Full variable domain (rest looked up from reference TRBV30 and TRBJ2-1): SQTIHQWPATLVQPVGSPLSLECTVEGTSNPNLYWYRQAAGRGLQLLFYSVGIGQISSEVPQNLSASRPQDRQFILSSKKLLLSDSGFYLCAWRPYTGVGAEQFFGPGTRLTVL.